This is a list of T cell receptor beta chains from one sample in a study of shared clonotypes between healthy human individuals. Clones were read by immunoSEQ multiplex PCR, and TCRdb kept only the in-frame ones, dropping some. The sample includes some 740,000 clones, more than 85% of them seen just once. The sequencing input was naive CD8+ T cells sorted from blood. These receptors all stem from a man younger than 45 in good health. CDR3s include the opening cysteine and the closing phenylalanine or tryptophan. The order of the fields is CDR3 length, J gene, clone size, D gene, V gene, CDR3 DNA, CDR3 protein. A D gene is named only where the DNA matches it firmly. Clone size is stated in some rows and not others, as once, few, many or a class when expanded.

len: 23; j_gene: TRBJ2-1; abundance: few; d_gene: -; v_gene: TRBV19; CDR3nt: TGTGCCAGTAGTATTGGCGGCGGACAGAAGGACCTCGAGGAACGTCGGGCCTACAATGAGCAGTTCTTC; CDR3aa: CASSIGGGQKDLEERRAYNEQFF
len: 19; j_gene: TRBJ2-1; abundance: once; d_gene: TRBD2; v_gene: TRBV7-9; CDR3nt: TGTGCCAGCAGCCCTAGGGACAGACGGACTAGCGGCCAGTTACATGAGCAGTTCTTC; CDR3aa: CASSPRDRRTSGQLHEQFF
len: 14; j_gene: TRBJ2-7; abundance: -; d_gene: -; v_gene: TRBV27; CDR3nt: TGTGCCAGCAGTTTATCTTCCAGACGAGGAAAGCAGTACTTC; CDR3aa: CASSLSSRRGKQYF
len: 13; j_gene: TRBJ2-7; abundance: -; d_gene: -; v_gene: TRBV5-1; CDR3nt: TGCGCCAGCAGCAGTTCACAGGGTTACGAGCAGTACTTC; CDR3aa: CASSSSQGYEQYF
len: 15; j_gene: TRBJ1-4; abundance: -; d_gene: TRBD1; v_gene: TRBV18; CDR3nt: TGTGCCAGCTCAGCCGCGGACAGGCCTAATGAAAAACTGTTTTTT; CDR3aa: CASSAADRPNEKLFF
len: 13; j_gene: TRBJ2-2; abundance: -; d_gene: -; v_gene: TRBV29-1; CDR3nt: TGCAGCGTTGTAAGGGCGGTCACCGGGGAGCTGTTTTTT; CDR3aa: CSVVRAVTGELFF
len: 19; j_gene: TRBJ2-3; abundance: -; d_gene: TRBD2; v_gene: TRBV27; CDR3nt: TGTGCCAGCAGTTTATCGCCCGCTGTAGCGGGAGGGTTCACAGATACGCAGTATTTT; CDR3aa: CASSLSPAVAGGFTDTQYF
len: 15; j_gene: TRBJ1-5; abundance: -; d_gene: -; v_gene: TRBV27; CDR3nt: TGTGCCAGCAAGGTAGGGGGGGTCGGCAATCAGCCCCAGCATTTT; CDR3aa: CASKVGGVGNQPQHF
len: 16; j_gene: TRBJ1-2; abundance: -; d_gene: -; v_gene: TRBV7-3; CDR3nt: TGTGCCAGCAGGTTGCCCACAGCGGGGGGCGCGAGGGGCTACACCTTC; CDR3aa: CASRLPTAGGARGYTF
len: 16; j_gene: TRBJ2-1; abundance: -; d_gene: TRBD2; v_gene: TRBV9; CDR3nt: TGTGCCAGCAGCGCGTCTAGCGGGAGTAAGTACAATGAGCAGTTCTTC; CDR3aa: CASSASSGSKYNEQFF
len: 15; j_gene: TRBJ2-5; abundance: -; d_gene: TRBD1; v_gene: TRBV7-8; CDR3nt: TGTGCCAGCAGCTTAGCGACAGGGGTCCAAGAGACCCAGTACTTC; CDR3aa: CASSLATGVQETQYF
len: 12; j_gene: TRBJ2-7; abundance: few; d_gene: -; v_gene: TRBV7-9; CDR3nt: TGTGTCCTGGCGGACTATGACTACGAGCAGTACTTC; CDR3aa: CVLADYDYEQYF
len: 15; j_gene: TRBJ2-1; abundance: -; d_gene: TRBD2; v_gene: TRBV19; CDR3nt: TGTGCCAGTAGTATCGTTAGCGGGAGGGGTCATGAGCAGTTCTTC; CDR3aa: CASSIVSGRGHEQFF
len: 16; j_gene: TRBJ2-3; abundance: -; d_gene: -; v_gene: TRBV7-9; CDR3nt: TGTGCCAGCAGCCCCAGGCTAGATCTTAGCACAGATACGCAGTATTTT; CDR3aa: CASSPRLDLSTDTQYF
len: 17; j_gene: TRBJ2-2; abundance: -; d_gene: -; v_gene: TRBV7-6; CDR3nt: TGTGCCAGCAGCTTAGGGAGGCTAGTTACGAACACCGGGGAGCTGTTTTTT; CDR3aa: CASSLGRLVTNTGELFF
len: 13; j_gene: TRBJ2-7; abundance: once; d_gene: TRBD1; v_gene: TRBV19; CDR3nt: TGTGCCGTGGGGGACAGGCTCTCCTACGAGCAGTACTTC; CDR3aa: CAVGDRLSYEQYF
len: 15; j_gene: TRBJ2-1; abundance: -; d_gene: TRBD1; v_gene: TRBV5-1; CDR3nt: TGCGCCAGCAGCCTTCCGGGACAGGGTGTTAATGAGCAGTTCTTC; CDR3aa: CASSLPGQGVNEQFF
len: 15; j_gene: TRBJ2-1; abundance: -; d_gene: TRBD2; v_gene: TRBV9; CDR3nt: TGTGCCAGCAGCGGGGCGGGGGACTCCTACAATGAGCAGTTCTTC; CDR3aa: CASSGAGDSYNEQFF
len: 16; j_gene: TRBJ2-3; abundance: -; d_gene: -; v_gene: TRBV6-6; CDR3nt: TGTGCCAGCAGTTGGTTACGGGCGGGTAGCACAGATACGCAGTATTTT; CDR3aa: CASSWLRAGSTDTQYF
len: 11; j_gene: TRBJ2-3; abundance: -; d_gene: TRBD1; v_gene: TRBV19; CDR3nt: TGTGCCAGTAGTTTCGGGACAGGAGGGAGTTTT; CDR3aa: CASSFGTGGSF
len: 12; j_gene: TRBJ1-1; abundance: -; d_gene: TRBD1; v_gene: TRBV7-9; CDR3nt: TGTGCCACCGGGACAGTGATGATAAGGGCTTTCTTT; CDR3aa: CATGTVMIRAFF
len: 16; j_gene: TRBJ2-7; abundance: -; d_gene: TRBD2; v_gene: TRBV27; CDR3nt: TGTGCCAGCAGTTTCTCCCCTAGCGGGAGACCCTACGAGCAGTACTTC; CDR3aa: CASSFSPSGRPYEQYF
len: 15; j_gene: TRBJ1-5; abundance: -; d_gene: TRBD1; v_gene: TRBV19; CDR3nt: TGTGCCAGTAGTCTCCTCGGACAGGGTATTCAGCCCCAGCATTTT; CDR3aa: CASSLLGQGIQPQHF
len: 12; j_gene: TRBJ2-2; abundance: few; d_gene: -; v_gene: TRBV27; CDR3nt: TGTGCCAGCAGTTTGGGAGGCGGGGAGCTGTTTTTT; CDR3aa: CASSLGGGELFF
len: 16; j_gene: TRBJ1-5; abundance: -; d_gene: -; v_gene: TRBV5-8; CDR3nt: TGTGCCAGCAGCTTGGAACAGGTGCTCCATATCGGGCCCCAGCATTTT; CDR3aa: CASSLEQVLHIGPQHF
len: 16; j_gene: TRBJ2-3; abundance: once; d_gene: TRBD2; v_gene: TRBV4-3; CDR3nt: TGCGCCAGCAGCCACCGACTAGCGGGAGTGGGAGATACGCAGTATTTT; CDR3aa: CASSHRLAGVGDTQYF
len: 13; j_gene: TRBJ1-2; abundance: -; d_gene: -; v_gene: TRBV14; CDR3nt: TGTGCCAGCAGCCCCAGTGGGGACTATGGCTACACCTTC; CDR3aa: CASSPSGDYGYTF
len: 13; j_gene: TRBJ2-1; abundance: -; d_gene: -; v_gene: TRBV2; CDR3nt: TGTGCCAGCATGGGGGAGAATATCAATGAGCAGTTCTTC; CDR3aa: CASMGENINEQFF
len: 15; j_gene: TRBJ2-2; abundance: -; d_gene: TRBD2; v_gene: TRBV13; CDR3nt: TGTGCCAGCAGCTCGGGACTAGCGAAAACCGGGGAGCTGTTTTTT; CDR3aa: CASSSGLAKTGELFF
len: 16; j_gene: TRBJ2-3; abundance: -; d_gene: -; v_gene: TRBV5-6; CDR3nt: TGTGCCAGCAGCTTGGCGGGGGGGACAGGTCTAGATACGCAGTATTTT; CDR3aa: CASSLAGGTGLDTQYF